The 15 T cell receptor beta chains below were found in one sample sequenced in a study of blood T cell repertoires in COVID-19. Sequencing was performed with immunoSEQ multiplex PCR; in TCRdb, only in-frame clones are kept and a portion is missing. The sample consists of approximately 100,000 clones, roughly nine tenths of them appearing once. The sample consisted of peripheral blood. The receptors shown here come from a woman aged 55-69 years with acute or convalescent COVID-19.

By proportion, this clone is medium-sized. V is TRBV5-1 and J is TRBJ1-1; 11 nucleotides agree with TRBD1. CDR1 and CDR2 (germline): SGHRS, YFSETQ. V shed 1 base and J 6 bases; nucleotides not matched to a gene: 5. There are 15 residues in the CDR3. The CDR3 loop is CASSLKGQGASEAFF. CDR3 DNA sequence: TGCGCCAGCAGCTTGAAAGGACAGGGGGCCTCTGAAGCTTTCTTT.

The table lists this clone with a count of one. V and J are TRBV18 and TRBJ2-2; TRBD1 matches 9 bases. The junction had 13 bases not matched to a gene; V was cut back by 3 bases and J by 2 bases. CDR1 is KGHSH and CDR2 is LQKENI in the germline V gene. The CDR3 has 19 residues. The CDR3 sequence: CASSPTHSGTGQNTGELFF. The CDR3 nucleotides are TGTGCCAGCTCACCTACACATTCCGGGACAGGGCAAAACACCGGGGAGCTGTTTTTT.

This chain connects TRBV11-3 to TRBJ1-1, with D perhaps matching TRBD1 (5 bases). Germline CDR1 and CDR2: SGHNT and YENEEA. V was trimmed by 5 bases and J by 2 bases, leaving 18 bases between them. The CDR3 contains 16 residues. The CDR3 is CASSPGPRGGNTEAFF. The CDR3 coding sequence is TGTGCCAGCAGCCCTGGCCCCCGGGGGGGTAACACTGAAGCTTTCTTT.

J is TRBJ1-5 and V is TRBV9; D is possibly TRBD1 (6 bases). V was trimmed by 0 bases and J by 6 bases, leaving 10 bases between them. CDR1 is SGDLS, CDR2 YYNGEE, per germline. CDR3 length: 14 residues. In DNA form, the CDR3 reads TGTGCCAGCAGCGTAGACGGGGGGGCTCAGCCCCAGCATTTT. Translation: CASSVDGGAQPQHF.

The chain is built from TRBV5-1 and TRBJ1-5; perhaps TRBD1 as D (5 bases). Germline loops: CDR1 SGHRS, CDR2 YFSETQ. Between the trimmed V and J ends, which lost 0 bases and 7 bases, there was a span of 14 bases. The CDR3 totals 15 residues. In DNA, the CDR3 is TGCGCCAGCAGCTTGGACGGGGGTAAGGGACAGCCCCAGCATTTT. Amino acid sequence: CASSLDGGKGQPQHF.

The chain combines TRBV21-1 with TRBJ1-1; the DNA was not used to check the table's D call, TRBD1. TRBV21-1 is an annotated pseudogene. The CDR3 has 14 amino acids. The CDR3 here is CASSTIGQGDEAFF. The CDR3 nucleotides read TGTGCCAGCAGCACGATCGGACAGGGGGATGAAGCTTTCTTT.

This clone was seen just once. The chain employs TRBV20-1 and TRBJ2-5; TRBD2 aligns across 8 bases. This CDR3 is built from 14 residues. Looked up from germline, CDR1 is DFQATT and CDR2 is SNEGSKA (reference sequence). Trimming removed 3 bases from V and 4 bases from J; junction bases left unmatched: 7. The CDR3 region is CSASWREDGETQYF. In DNA form, the CDR3 reads TGCAGTGCTAGTTGGCGGGAGGATGGAGAGACCCAGTACTTC.

V is TRBV6-5 and J is TRBJ2-7, with 9 bases identical to TRBD1. Losses at the gene ends were 6 bases for V and 9 bases for J; bases not matched to a gene: 12. The V gene's germline CDR1 is MNHEY and CDR2 SVGAGI. The CDR3 runs 14 residues. The CDR3 sequence is CASRSPGQGPRQYF. The CDR3 bases are TGTGCCAGCAGGAGTCCGGGACAGGGCCCCCGGCAGTACTTC.

The chain links TRBV2 to TRBJ2-2; 7 positions match TRBD1. Losses at the gene ends were 7 bases for V and 0 bases for J; bases not matched to a gene: 2. Germline CDR1 SNHLY, CDR2 FYNNEI. The CDR3 runs 14 residues. Here the CDR3 DNA reads TGTGCCAGCAAGGGACAGTCGAACACCGGGGAGCTGTTTTTT. Translating gives CASKGQSNTGELFF.

The V gene is TRBV4-1, the J gene TRBJ2-5; possible D gene TRBD2, 6 bases. This CDR3 contains 16 residues. Per the germline V gene, CDR1 is MGHRA and CDR2 is YSYEKL. Trimming shortened V by 1 base and J by 1 base, and 13 bases separated the two germline ends. The chain's CDR3 is CASSQGYGSLQETQYF. In nucleotides, the CDR3 is TGCGCCAGCAGCCAAGGCTACGGGAGCCTCCAAGAGACCCAGTACTTC.

This chain connects TRBV9 to TRBJ2-2, with 12 positions matching TRBD1. The V gene's germline CDR1 is SGDLS and CDR2 YYNGEE. The V gene end was trimmed by 3 bases and the J gene end by 6 bases; junction bases not matched to a gene: 6. This CDR3 comprises 16 residues. CDR3 DNA: TGTGCCAGCAGCGCTCGGGACAGGGGGCGCCCCGGGGAGCTGTTTTTT. Amino acid sequence: CASSARDRGRPGELFF.

The chain recombines TRBV29-1 with TRBJ1-1, with TRBD1 matching 8 bases. Trimming at V came to 8 bases and at J to 4 bases, leaving 6 bases not matched to a gene. Germline V gives CDR1 SQVTM, CDR2 ANQGSEA. The CDR3 extends over 12 amino acids. CDR3 nucleotide sequence: TGCAGCTTCACAGGGGGGGGCACTGAAGCTTTCTTT. It is translated as CSFTGGGTEAFF.

The chain joins TRBV3-1 (or the pseudogene TRBV3-2) to TRBJ1-3; D remains unclear. Germline assignment: CDR1 LGHDT and CDR2 YNNKEL (reference sequence). The CDR3 has 15 residues. Trimming stripped 1 base from V and 1 base from J, with 8 bases between. The CDR3, as DNA: TGTGCCAGCAGCCAAGGGTCCGGGTCTGGAAACACCATATATTTT. It codes for CASSQGSGSGNTIYF.

The gene calls are TRBV7-2 and TRBJ1-2; the match to TRBD1 covers 8 bases. This CDR3 has 13 amino acids. From germline, CDR1 is SGHTA and CDR2 FQGNSA. The V and J ends lost 3 bases and 10 bases, in that order; junction bases with no gene match: 7. CDR3 in DNA: TGTGCCAGCAGCTTCGGACAGGGAGGAGCCTACACCTTC. It encodes CASSFGQGGAYTF. Looking up the rest from reference TRBV7-2 and TRBJ1-2 gives the full variable domain: GAGVSQSPSNKVTEKGKDVELRCDPISGHTALYWYRQSLGQGLEFLIYFQGNSAPDKSGLPSDRFSAERTGGSVSTLTIQRTQQEDSAVYLCASSFGQGGAYTFGSGTRLTVV.

J is TRBJ2-7 and V is TRBV5-1; unclear D gene. The CDR3 covers 14 residues. Germline V gene data show CDR1 as SGHRS and CDR2 as YFSETQ. V lost 4 bases, J lost 2 bases, and 13 bases lay in between. CDR3 loop: CASSTTRQTYEQYF. The CDR3 bases are TGCGCCAGCAGCACAACCCGACAAACCTACGAGCAGTACTTC.